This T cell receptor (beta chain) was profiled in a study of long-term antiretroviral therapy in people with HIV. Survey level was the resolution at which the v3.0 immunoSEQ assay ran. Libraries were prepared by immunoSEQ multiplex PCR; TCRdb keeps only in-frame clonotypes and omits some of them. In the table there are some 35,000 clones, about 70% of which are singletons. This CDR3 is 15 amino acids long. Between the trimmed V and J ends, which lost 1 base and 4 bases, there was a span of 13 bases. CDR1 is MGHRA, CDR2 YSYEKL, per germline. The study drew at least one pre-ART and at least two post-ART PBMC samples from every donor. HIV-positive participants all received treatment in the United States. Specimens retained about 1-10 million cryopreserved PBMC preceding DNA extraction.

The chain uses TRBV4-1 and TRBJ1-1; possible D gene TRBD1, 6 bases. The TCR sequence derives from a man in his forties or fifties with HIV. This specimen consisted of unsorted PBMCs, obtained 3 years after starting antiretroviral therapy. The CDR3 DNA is TGCGCCAGCAGCCAAGGCTGGGCAGGGGTCACTGAAGCTTTCTTT. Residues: CASSQGWAGVTEAFF.